The 16 T cell receptor beta chains listed next were all sequenced from one sample in a study of T-cell memory formation after mild COVID-19. Via MiXCR, TCRdb re-called the 5' RACE reads, giving one row per CDR3 protein. The profile shows about 400,000 distinct CDR3 sequences, approximately 19% of them singletons. Sequences were obtained from PBMCs or a T cell subset sorted from them (not recorded which). These receptors were collected from a man between 18 and 35 years old who had mild COVID-19 (a few samples of this study predate the infection). Cell type and time point are not known.

This clonotype was picked up a small number of times. This chain links TRBV6-5 with TRBJ1-6; a weak D match, TRBD1 (6 bases). This CDR3 spans 15 amino acids. Trimming took 6 bases from V and 11 from J, leaving 20 bases between them. Per the germline V gene, CDR1 is MNHEY and CDR2 is SVGAGI. The CDR3: CASSTLVQGFAPLHF. Written as DNA, the CDR3 is TGTGCCAGCAGCACCCTCGTGCAGGGGTTTGCACCCCTCCACTTT.

The rearrangement joins TRBV6-2 or TRBV6-3 to TRBJ2-1; no clear D. CDR1 is MNHEY and CDR2 is SVGEGT in the germline V gene. The V end lost 1 base, the J end lost 5 bases, and 9 bases lay between the germline ends. The CDR3 totals 14 residues. This chain's CDR3 is CASSYFGRDNEQFF. CDR3 coding DNA: TGTGCCAGCAGTTACTTCGGCCGGGACAATGAGCAGTTCTTC.

There are many counts of this clonotype. This chain joins TRBV20-1 and TRBJ2-7; TRBD2 agrees at 12 bases. Germline loops: CDR1 DFQATT, CDR2 SNEGSKA (reference sequence). This CDR3 is 14 amino acids long. The V and J ends lost 5 bases and 1 base, in that order; junction bases with no gene match: 3. In nucleotides, the CDR3 is TGCAGTGCTCTAGCGGGGGGGCTTTCCTACGAGCAGTACGTC. Protein sequence: CSALAGGLSYEQYV.

The chain uses TRBV5-1 and TRBJ2-5; TRBD1 matches 8 bases. The CDR3 is made up of 17 amino acids. Losses at the gene ends were 4 bases for V and 5 bases for J; bases not matched to a gene: 16. Germline V gives CDR1 SGHRS, CDR2 YFSETQ. The CDR3 spells CASSRAPANRGTETQYF. DNA for the CDR3: TGCGCCAGCAGCCGAGCCCCGGCGAACAGGGGGACGGAGACCCAGTACTTC.

This chain connects TRBV12-3 or TRBV12-4 to TRBJ1-5; maybe TRBD1 (5 bases). Trimming stripped 3 bases from V and 6 bases from J, with 12 bases between. The CDR3 totals 14 residues. In DNA form, the CDR3 reads TGTGCCAGCAGTTTCCAGGGAATCGGTCAGCCCCAGCATTTT. This codes for CASSFQGIGQPQHF.

Ten or more counts support this clonotype. The rearrangement uses TRBV3-1 and TRBJ2-3; no firm D call. The germline V and J ends were trimmed by 3 bases and 3 bases, with 4 bases remaining between them. The CDR3 extends over 12 amino acids. Germline lookup yields CDR1 LGHDT and CDR2 YNNKEL (reference sequence). The DNA for the CDR3 is TGTGCCAGCAGCCAGGGGACAGATACGCAGTATTTT. The encoded protein is CASSQGTDTQYF.

The chain uses TRBV3-1 and TRBJ2-3; D is undetermined. V was shortened by 3 bases and J by 4 bases, with 8 bases between the two germline ends. Germline lookup yields CDR1 LGHDT and CDR2 YNNKEL (reference sequence). The CDR3 spans 13 residues. The DNA of the CDR3 is TGTGCCAGCAGCCAGAACCCCCCAGATACGCAGTATTTT. Protein product: CASSQNPPDTQYF.

The rearrangement links TRBV11-1 to TRBJ2-1, with D uncertain. Germline CDR1 and CDR2: SGHAT and FQDESV (reference sequence). Trimming pared 3 bases from V and 6 bases from J, leaving 9 bases between. The CDR3 is 13 amino acids. CDR3 coding DNA: TGTGCCAGCAGCTTGGGTGCAATCAATGAGCAGTTCTTC. Protein: CASSLGAINEQFF.

The CDR3 nucleotides read TGTGCCAGCAGTACGACAAGGGTTGAGACCCAGTACTTC. Residues: CASSTTRVETQYF. This chain uses TRBV5-6 with TRBJ2-5; D gene unclear. The CDR3 is 13 residues long. With 5 bases removed from V and 5 bases from J, the gap between germline ends came to 13 bases. CDR1 and CDR2 from the germline V gene are SGHDT and YYEEEE.

This rearrangement joins TRBV6-5 to TRBJ1-2; D perhaps matches TRBD1 (5 bases). This CDR3 contains 11 residues. Looked up from germline, CDR1 is MNHEY and CDR2 is SVGAGI. The ends were cut back, 2 bases at V and 7 bases at J, with 5 bases in the middle. CDR3 DNA sequence: TGTGCCAGCAGTTACAGGGGTGGCTACACCTTC. It translates to CASSYRGGYTF.

This clonotype was counted a few times. V usage is TRBV4-1 and J usage is TRBJ2-7; either TRBD1 or TRBD2 may fit D (6 bases each). The length of the CDR3 is 16 residues. Germline V lookup: CDR1 MGHRA, CDR2 YSYEKL. Trimming pared 3 bases from V and 2 bases from J, leaving 17 bases between. In nucleotides, the CDR3 is TGCGCCAGCAGCCACCTTCGAGGGGGGTTACCCTACGAGCAGTACTTC. Encoded protein: CASSHLRGGLPYEQYF.

The chain carries TRBV15 and TRBJ2-5; possibly TRBD2 for D (7 bases). V was shortened by 7 bases and J by 2 bases, with 14 bases between the two germline ends. The CDR3 runs 14 residues. Germline loops: CDR1 LNHNV, CDR2 YYDKDF (reference sequence). This chain's CDR3 is CATNTQGGQETQYF. The CDR3, as DNA: TGTGCCACCAACACACAGGGAGGGCAAGAGACCCAGTACTTC. Using reference TRBV15 and TRBJ2-5 for the parts outside the CDR3, the full variable domain is DAMVIQNPRYQVTQFGKPVTLSCSQTLNHNVMYWYQQKSSQAPKLLFHYYDKDFNNEADTPDNFQSRRPNTSFCFLDIRSPGLGDTAMYLCATNTQGGQETQYFGPGTRLLVL.

The rearrangement links TRBV9 to TRBJ2-3, with D unclear. There are 13 residues in the CDR3. Trimming removed 2 bases at V and 4 bases at J, with 8 bases between. The germline V gene has CDR1 SGDLS and CDR2 YYNGEE. CDR3 nucleotide sequence: TGTGCCAGCAGCGTCCTTGCAGCAGATACGCAGTATTTT. Amino acid sequence: CASSVLAADTQYF.

The V and J genes are TRBV5-1 and TRBJ2-5, with D unclear. Germline V gene lookup returns CDR1 SGHRS and CDR2 YFSETQ. This CDR3 is built from 16 residues. Trimming cost V 0 bases and J 7 bases, with 19 bases left between them. The CDR3 DNA reads as TGCGCCAGCAGCTTGGCTGGACCAACTCTGGACGGGACCCAGTACTTC. The encoded protein is CASSLAGPTLDGTQYF.

The chain carries TRBV19 and TRBJ2-1; TRBD1 matches 8 bases. V was pared by 4 bases and J by 4 bases, with 3 bases of the junction left unmatched. Germline values: CDR1 LNHDA, CDR2 SQIVND (reference sequence). The CDR3 length is 14 residues. Here the CDR3 reads CASSKDRVYNEQFF. The CDR3, as DNA: TGTGCCAGTAGTAAGGACAGGGTTTACAATGAGCAGTTCTTC.

This clonotype was detected many times. The chain recombines TRBV7-9 with TRBJ2-1; perhaps TRBD2 as D (7 bases). This CDR3 spans 13 amino acids. Trimming pared 3 bases from V and 8 bases from J, leaving 11 bases between. Germline V gene data show CDR1 as SEHNR and CDR2 as FQNEAQ (reference sequence). The CDR3 protein is CASSFRRGHEQFF. The CDR3 region has the DNA TGTGCCAGCAGCTTTCGGCGGGGGCATGAGCAGTTCTTC.